These T cell receptor beta chains were read from a single sample in a study of shared clonotypes between healthy human individuals. Assay: immunoSEQ multiplex PCR; the TCRdb copy retains only in-frame clones and omits some. In the table there are roughly 2.1 million clones, about 93% of which are singletons. The material sequenced was naive CD8+ T cells from PBMCs. These receptors all come from a man aged 18 to 30 in good health. Some clones in this sample may be carry-over from other donors' samples. CDR3s include the opening cysteine and the closing phenylalanine or tryptophan. The D gene is left open where the match is weak.

D gene: NA
J gene: TRBJ2-1
V gene: TRBV27
CDR3 protein: CASSFGHYNEQFF

D gene: TRBD2
J gene: TRBJ2-7
V gene: TRBV7-9
CDR3 protein: CASSSPGTSGPRSYEQYF

D gene: NA
J gene: TRBJ2-6
V gene: TRBV7-9
CDR3 protein: CASSPTGPLAVLTF

D gene: TRBD1
J gene: TRBJ1-1
V gene: TRBV9
CDR3 protein: CASSEDRANTEAFF

D gene: TRBD2
J gene: TRBJ2-3
V gene: TRBV28
CDR3 protein: CASRGLAGLRDTQYF

D gene: NA
J gene: TRBJ2-7
V gene: TRBV4-1
CDR3 protein: CASSLDTTYEQYF

D gene: NA
J gene: TRBJ1-2
V gene: TRBV28
CDR3 protein: CASSLQGWLIYYGYTF

D gene: NA
J gene: TRBJ1-5
V gene: TRBV19
CDR3 protein: CASSAGTRFNQPQHF

D gene: NA
J gene: TRBJ1-1
V gene: TRBV7-7
CDR3 protein: CASSLAPNTEAFF

D gene: TRBD2
J gene: TRBJ2-3
V gene: TRBV7-7
CDR3 protein: CASSLLGEGDTQYF

D gene: NA
J gene: TRBJ2-7
V gene: TRBV11-2
CDR3 protein: CASSYGNYEQYF

D gene: NA
J gene: TRBJ2-3
V gene: TRBV19
CDR3 protein: CASSPTTAYTQYF

D gene: NA
J gene: TRBJ2-3
V gene: TRBV9
CDR3 protein: CASSVRLASSTDTQYF

D gene: NA
J gene: TRBJ2-7
V gene: TRBV7-9
CDR3 protein: CASSSGLIPSYEQYF

D gene: TRBD2
J gene: TRBJ2-1
V gene: TRBV7-9
CDR3 protein: CASSSGLADPLYNEQFF

D gene: NA
J gene: TRBJ1-1
V gene: TRBV27
CDR3 protein: CASSQLGNTEAFF